These 17 T cell receptor beta chains were sequenced from one sample in a study of blood T cell repertoires in COVID-19. Sequenced by immunoSEQ multiplex PCR; TCRdb stores in-frame clones only, minus some. The profile shows approximately 260,000 clones, over 75% of them singletons. Sequencing was performed on peripheral blood. The receptors here all came from a woman in her 70s with COVID-19, enrolled during active disease.

V and J are TRBV28 and TRBJ1-2, with TRBD1 matching 7 bases. Trimming removed 6 bases from V and 4 bases from J; junction bases left unmatched: 5. Germline CDR1 is MDHEN and CDR2 is SYDVKM. This CDR3 spans 13 amino acids. The CDR3 reads CASSPTGVYGYTF. The CDR3 DNA is TGTGCCAGCAGCCCAACAGGGGTCTATGGCTACACCTTC.

This clone was recorded only once. The CDR3, as DNA: TGTGCCAGCAGCCCGTATCTGGGACAGGGGGACTATGGCTACACCTTC. This translates into CASSPYLGQGDYGYTF. The chain has TRBV9 and TRBJ1-2; 11 bases fit TRBD1. CDR1 is SGDLS, CDR2 YYNGEE, per germline. With 4 bases clipped from V and 3 bases from J, the junction kept 8 bases outside the gene matches. This CDR3 contains 16 residues.

This clone was recorded only once. The chain recombines TRBV12-3 or TRBV12-4 with TRBJ1-1; no reliable D call. There are 12 residues in the CDR3. V dropped 4 bases and J dropped 3 bases, with 6 bases sitting between them. The CDR3 nucleotides read TGTGCCAGCAGTTACGCGGACACTGAAGCTTTCTTT. It is translated as CASSYADTEAFF.

V gene TRBV13 combines with J gene TRBJ2-3; 9 nucleotides match TRBD2. V shed 3 bases and J 6 bases; nucleotides not matched to a gene: 13. Germline CDR1 and CDR2: PRHDT and FYEKMQ (reference sequence). CDR3 length equals 17 residues. This CDR3 is CASSFDFGREGPDTQYF. Here the CDR3 DNA reads TGTGCCAGCAGCTTCGATTTCGGGCGGGAGGGCCCCGATACGCAGTATTTT.

The chain carries TRBV5-1 and TRBJ2-1, with 7 bases that match TRBD1. This CDR3 has 16 amino acids. CDR1 is SGHRS and CDR2 is YFSETQ in the germline V gene. V shed 0 bases and J 9 bases; nucleotides not matched to a gene: 12. The CDR3 DNA reads TGCGCCAGCAGCTTGGCCAGGACAGGACTGAGCCCTGAGCAGTTCTTC. Its translation: CASSLARTGLSPEQFF.

The chain employs TRBV2 and TRBJ1-1; TRBD1 matches at 8 bases. The ends lost 2 bases at V and 5 bases at J; junction bases unmatched: 4. The CDR3 consists of 14 residues. Germline CDR1 SNHLY, CDR2 FYNNEI. The CDR3 DNA is TGTGCCAGCAGTGAAACAGGGGGTCGAACTGAAGCTTTCTTT. Translated, it gives CASSETGGRTEAFF.

The V and J genes are TRBV24-1 and TRBJ1-4; D perhaps matches TRBD1 (5 bases). Germline V gene data show CDR1 as KGHDR and CDR2 as SFDVKD. The CDR3 totals 17 residues. The V gene lost 4 bases and the J gene lost 8 bases, with 22 bases spanning the gap. This CDR3 is CATSESGNRDWPEKLFF. For the CDR3, the DNA is TGTGCCACCAGTGAGTCTGGGAACCGGGACTGGCCCGAAAAACTGTTTTTT.

The J gene is TRBJ2-6, the V gene TRBV6-2 or TRBV6-3; 8 bases map to TRBD1. Germline values: CDR1 MNHEY, CDR2 SVGEGT. The ends lost 6 bases at V and 0 bases at J; junction bases unmatched: 13. The CDR3 has 19 residues. The CDR3 sequence is CASSSLARDRNSGANVLTF. Written as DNA, the CDR3 is TGTGCCAGCAGCTCCCTAGCCCGGGACAGGAACTCTGGGGCCAACGTCCTGACTTTC.

The chain joins TRBV19 to TRBJ1-5, with 8 bases fitting TRBD1. V shed 5 bases and J 0 bases; nucleotides not matched to a gene: 6. The CDR3 consists of 16 residues. Germline V gives CDR1 LNHDA, CDR2 SQIVND (reference sequence). This CDR3 reads CASSDRGLNSNQPQHF. DNA of the CDR3: TGTGCCAGTAGTGACAGGGGCCTTAATAGCAATCAGCCCCAGCATTTT.

The sample holds a few counts of this clone. The chain combines TRBV28 with TRBJ1-1; TRBD1 might be the D (5 bases). CDR1 MDHEN and CDR2 SYDVKM come from the germline V gene. V lost 6 bases and J lost 4, with 15 bases in between. The CDR3 extends over 14 amino acids. The CDR3 is CASRPSGDRTEAFF. The CDR3, as DNA: TGTGCCAGCAGGCCCTCGGGGGACCGCACTGAAGCTTTCTTT.

CDR3 coding DNA: TGTGCCAGCAGCCCTGTTGGTCTAGCGGGAACCTACGAGCAGTACTTC. Translation: CASSPVGLAGTYEQYF. The chain links TRBV7-3 to TRBJ2-7, with TRBD2 identical over 9 bases. This CDR3 contains 16 residues. From germline, CDR1 is SGHTA and CDR2 FQGTGA. Losses at the gene ends were 5 bases for V and 2 bases for J; bases not matched to a gene: 10.

In this sample, this clone turned up once. J is TRBJ1-1 and V is TRBV5-5; D is undetermined. Germline V gene data show CDR1 as SGHKS and CDR2 as YYEKEE (reference sequence). CDR3 length: 14 residues. Trimming took off 3 bases at V and 1 base at J, with 10 bases between the two ends. The CDR3 region has the DNA TGTGCCAGCAGCTCCCTAATCGAGAACACTGAAGCTTTCTTT. Its protein is CASSSLIENTEAFF.

The gene calls are TRBV9 and TRBJ2-2; 11 nucleotides align to TRBD1. V shed 3 bases, J shed 7 bases, and the junction held 8 bases outside the gene matches. Germline CDR1 SGDLS, CDR2 YYNGEE. The CDR3 extends over 16 amino acids. In DNA, the CDR3 is TGTGCCAGCAGCGCCGGGACAGGGGGTGCGAGCGGGGAGCTGTTTTTT. Protein sequence: CASSAGTGGASGELFF. Full variable domain (outside the CDR3, taken from reference TRBV9 and TRBJ2-2): DSGVTQTPKHLITATGQRVTLRCSPRSGDLSVYWYQQSLDQGLQFLIQYYNGEERAKGNILERFSAQQFPDLHSELNLSSLELGDSALYFCASSAGTGGASGELFFGEGSRLTVL.

The V and J genes are TRBV29-1 and TRBJ2-1; 8 bases fit TRBD1. Trimming removed 3 bases from V and 3 bases from J; junction bases left unmatched: 10. The CDR3 totals 16 residues. Germline V gives CDR1 SQVTM, CDR2 ANQGSEA. The CDR3 spells CSVELERQGFYNEQFF. The CDR3 DNA reads TGCAGCGTTGAGTTGGAAAGACAGGGGTTCTACAATGAGCAGTTCTTC.

V is TRBV5-1 and J is TRBJ1-3; 8 bases map to TRBD1. V dropped 4 bases and J dropped 2; count of bases not matched to a gene: 5. The CDR3 runs 15 residues. CDR1 is SGHRS and CDR2 is YFSETQ in the germline V gene. In DNA form, the CDR3 reads TGCGCCAGCAGCCAGGACAGGGCCCCTGGAAACACCATATATTTT. This encodes CASSQDRAPGNTIYF.

This clone turned up a few times. This chain joins TRBV7-9 and TRBJ2-5; 10 positions agree with TRBD1. The CDR3 extends over 17 amino acids. Per the germline V gene, CDR1 is SEHNR and CDR2 is FQNEAQ (reference sequence). With V trimmed by 5 bases and J by 0 bases, 9 bases remained unmatched. CDR3 loop: CASSGQGQGMYQETQYF. CDR3 coding DNA: TGTGCCAGCAGCGGGCAGGGACAGGGGATGTACCAAGAGACCCAGTACTTC.

The chain combines TRBV19 with TRBJ1-3; D is unresolved. This CDR3 spans 16 amino acids. Germline loops: CDR1 LNHDA, CDR2 SQIVND (reference sequence). V dropped 8 bases and J dropped 0 bases, with 17 bases sitting between them. This CDR3 is CASGQEEAFSGNTIYF. CDR3 in DNA: TGTGCCAGTGGCCAAGAGGAAGCCTTCTCTGGAAACACCATATATTTT.